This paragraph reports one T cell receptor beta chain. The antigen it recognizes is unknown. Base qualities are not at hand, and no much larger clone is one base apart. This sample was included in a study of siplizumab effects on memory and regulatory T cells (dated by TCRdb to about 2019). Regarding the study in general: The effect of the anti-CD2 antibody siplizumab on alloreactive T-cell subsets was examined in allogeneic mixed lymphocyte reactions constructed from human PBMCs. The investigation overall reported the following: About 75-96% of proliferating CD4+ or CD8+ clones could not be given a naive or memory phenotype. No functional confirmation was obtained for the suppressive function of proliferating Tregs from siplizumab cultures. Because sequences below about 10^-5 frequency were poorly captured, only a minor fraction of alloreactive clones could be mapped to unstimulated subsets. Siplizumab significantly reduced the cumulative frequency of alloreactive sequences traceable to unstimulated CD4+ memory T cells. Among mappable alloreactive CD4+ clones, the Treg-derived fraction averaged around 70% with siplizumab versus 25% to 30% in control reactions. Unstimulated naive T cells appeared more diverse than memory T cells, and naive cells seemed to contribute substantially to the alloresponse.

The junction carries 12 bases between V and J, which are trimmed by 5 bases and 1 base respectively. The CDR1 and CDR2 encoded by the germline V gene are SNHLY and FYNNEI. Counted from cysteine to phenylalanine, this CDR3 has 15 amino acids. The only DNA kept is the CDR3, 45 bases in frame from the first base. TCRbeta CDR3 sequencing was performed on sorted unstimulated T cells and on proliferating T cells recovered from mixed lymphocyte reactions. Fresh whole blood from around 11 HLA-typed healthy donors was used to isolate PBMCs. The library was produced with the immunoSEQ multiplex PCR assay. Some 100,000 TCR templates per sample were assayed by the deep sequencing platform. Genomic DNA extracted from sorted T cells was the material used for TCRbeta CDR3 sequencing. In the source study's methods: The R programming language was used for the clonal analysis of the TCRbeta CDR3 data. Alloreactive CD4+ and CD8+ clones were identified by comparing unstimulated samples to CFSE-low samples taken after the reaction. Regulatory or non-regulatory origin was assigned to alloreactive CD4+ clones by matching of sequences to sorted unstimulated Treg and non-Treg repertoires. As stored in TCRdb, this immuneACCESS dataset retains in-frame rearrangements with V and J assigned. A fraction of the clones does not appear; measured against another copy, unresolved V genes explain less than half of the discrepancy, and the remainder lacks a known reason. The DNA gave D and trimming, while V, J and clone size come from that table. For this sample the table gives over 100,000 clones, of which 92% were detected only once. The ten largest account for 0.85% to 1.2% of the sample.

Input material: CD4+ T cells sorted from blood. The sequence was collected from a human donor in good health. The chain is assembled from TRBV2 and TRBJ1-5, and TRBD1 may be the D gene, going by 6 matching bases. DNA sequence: TGTGCCAGCAGTCAGGACAGATACAGCAATCAGCCCCAGCATTTT. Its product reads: CASSQDRYSNQPQHF.